The 14 T cell receptor beta chains reported below all come from one sample, sequenced in a study of OX40 agonist ivuxolimab in advanced cancers. Sequencing was performed with immunoSEQ multiplex PCR; in TCRdb, only in-frame clones are kept and a portion is missing. The repertoire includes about 43,000 clones, less than 85% of them detected once, and about 4% sits in the top ten. Source: CD4+ or CD8+ T cells sorted from blood, taken in a trial of the OX40 agonist ivuxolimab. Receptors were obtained from an adult with an advanced solid tumor such as melanoma, head and neck, liver or kidney cancer.

The CDR3 region has the DNA TGTGCCAGCAGTGTTGGCTACGAGCAGTACTTC. Its protein product is CASSVGYEQYF. The chain is built from TRBV2 and TRBJ2-7; D is ambiguous. This CDR3 is 11 amino acids long. The germline V gene has CDR1 SNHLY and CDR2 FYNNEI. V lost 4 bases to trimming and J lost 3 bases, with 4 bases between them. Drawing the rest from reference TRBV2 and TRBJ2-7, the complete variable domain is EPEVTQTPSHQVTQMGQEVILRCVPISNHLYFYWYRQILGQKVEFLVSFYNNEISEKSEIFDDQFSVERPDGSNFTLKIRSTKLEDSAMYFCASSVGYEQYFGPGTRLTVT.

This sequence joins TRBV19 and TRBJ1-5, with a tentative D call TRBD1 (6 bases). There are 13 residues in the CDR3. Germline V gene lookup returns CDR1 LNHDA and CDR2 SQIVND (reference sequence). V lost 7 bases to trimming and J lost 5 bases, with 12 bases between them. The CDR3 nucleotides read TGTGCCAGTAACCCAAACAGGGATCAGCCCCAGCATTTT. As protein: CASNPNRDQPQHF.

The rearrangement links TRBV11-1 to TRBJ2-1; perhaps D is TRBD1 or TRBD2 (6 bases each). Germline-derived CDR1 and CDR2 are SGHAT and FQDESV (reference sequence). CDR3 length: 15 amino acids. Trimming shortened V by 7 bases and J by 10 bases, and 23 bases separated the two germline ends. CDR3 nucleotide sequence: TGTGCCAGCACAGGACGGACAGTAGGAGGGGGGGAGCAGTTCTTC. This codes for CASTGRTVGGGEQFF.

The J gene is TRBJ2-6, the V gene TRBV19; TRBD1 is a possible D gene (5 bases). V was cut by 8 bases and J by 0 bases, with 11 bases left in between. The V gene's germline CDR1 is LNHDA and CDR2 SQIVND (reference sequence). The CDR3 totals 15 residues. The CDR3 loop reads CASGPQASGANVLTF. The CDR3, as DNA: TGTGCCAGTGGACCACAGGCCTCTGGGGCCAACGTCCTGACTTTC.

The chain combines TRBV5-1 with TRBJ2-1, with 12 bases lining up with TRBD2. This CDR3 is 18 amino acids long. The junction had 9 bases not matched to a gene; V was cut back by 0 bases and J by 5 bases. Germline CDR1 and CDR2: SGHRS and YFSETQ. As DNA, the CDR3 is TGCGCCAGCAGCTTGGGACTAGCGGGGGCCGCCGGTGACAATGAGCAGTTCTTC. Protein product: CASSLGLAGAAGDNEQFF.

In its sample, this clone was seen a few times. The V call is TRBV5-1, the J call TRBJ2-7; TRBD2 agrees at 8 bases. CDR1 and CDR2 from the germline V gene are SGHRS and YFSETQ. J lost 4 bases, V lost 4 bases, and 7 bases had no gene match. The CDR3 spans 14 residues. The CDR3, as DNA: TGCGCCAGCAGCCGGGGGGGTCTCGGATACGAGCAGTACTTC. This codes for CASSRGGLGYEQYF.

In its sample, this clone was seen a few times. The gene calls are TRBV4-3 and TRBJ2-1; 8 bases align to TRBD2. With 0 bases clipped from V and 6 bases from J, the junction kept 13 bases outside the gene matches. CDR3 size: 18 residues. Germline V gives CDR1 LGHNA, CDR2 YSLEER. In DNA, the CDR3 is TGCGCCAGCAGCCAAGATTGGGCGGGGGGACCCACCTTCAATGAGCAGTTCTTC. Protein: CASSQDWAGGPTFNEQFF.

CDR3 bases: TGTGCCAGCAGCTTACGAGGGGGCGGCTACACCTTC. Translating gives CASSLRGGGYTF. J is TRBJ1-2 and V is TRBV7-2, with TRBD1 matching over 7 bases. This CDR3 comprises 12 residues. Losses at the gene ends were 2 bases for V and 8 bases for J; bases not matched to a gene: 2. Per germline, CDR1 SGHTA and CDR2 FQGNSA.

The chain is built from TRBV6-5 and TRBJ2-7; D might be TRBD1 (6 bases). Trimming stripped 6 bases from V and 6 bases from J, with 15 bases between. CDR3 length equals 13 residues. Germline V gene sequence: CDR1 MNHEY, CDR2 SVGAGI. The chain's CDR3 is CASSPKQGTEQYF. The CDR3 region has the DNA TGTGCCAGCAGCCCCAAACAGGGCACCGAGCAGTACTTC.

This chain connects TRBV7-2 to TRBJ2-5; TRBD2 agrees at 9 bases. The CDR3 consists of 14 residues. Germline trimming cut 5 bases from V and 9 bases from J; bases unmatched to any gene: 10. Germline V CDR1 and CDR2: SGHTA, FQGNSA. CDR3 sequence: CASSPRSGRTSQYF. The DNA for the CDR3 is TGTGCCAGCAGCCCAAGGAGCGGGAGGACCTCCCAGTACTTC. The whole variable domain, remainder taken from reference TRBV7-2 and TRBJ2-5, is GAGVSQSPSNKVTEKGKDVELRCDPISGHTALYWYRQSLGQGLEFLIYFQGNSAPDKSGLPSDRFSAERTGGSVSTLTIQRTQQEDSAVYLCASSPRSGRTSQYFGPGTRLLVL.

This clone was recorded once. The chain couples TRBV28 to TRBJ2-1; D unresolved. In germline, CDR1 is MDHEN, CDR2 SYDVKM. Trimming removed 5 bases from V and 7 bases from J, with 15 bases in between. This CDR3 has 14 amino acids. CDR3 loop: CASSLPSSKNEQFF. The CDR3 DNA reads as TGTGCCAGCAGTCTTCCATCGTCTAAGAATGAGCAGTTCTTC.

This chain joins TRBV14 and TRBJ1-1, with no clear D. Germline V gene lookup returns CDR1 SGHDN and CDR2 FVKESK. Trimming left V 1 base short and J 4 bases short, with 10 bases between. This CDR3 region has 14 residues. The CDR3 spells CASSQVLGVTEAFF. CDR3 bases: TGTGCCAGCAGCCAAGTGTTGGGTGTCACTGAAGCTTTCTTT.

This chain joins TRBV7-3 and TRBJ2-1, with TRBD2 matching 7 bases. Germline-derived CDR1 and CDR2 are SGHTA and FQGTGA. The CDR3 spans 14 residues. After removal of 0 bases from V and 11 bases from J, the junction contained 7 bases not matched to a gene. The CDR3 coding sequence is TGTGCCAGCAGCTTAACTCGGGGGGACGGTAAGCAGTTCTTC. This encodes CASSLTRGDGKQFF.

This chain joins TRBV14 and TRBJ1-5; tentatively, D is TRBD1 (5 bases). CDR1 and CDR2 (germline): SGHDN, FVKESK. CDR3 size: 15 residues. V was shortened by 3 bases and J by 4 bases, with 13 bases between the two germline ends. As DNA, the CDR3 is TGTGCCAGCAGCCAGGGGGGAAAAGGGAATCAGCCCCAGCATTTT. It translates to CASSQGGKGNQPQHF. The whole variable domain, filled in from reference TRBV14 and TRBJ1-5, reads EAGVTQFPSHSVIEKGQTVTLRCDPISGHDNLYWYRRVMGKEIKFLLHFVKESKQDESGMPNNRFLAERTGGTYSTLKVQPAELEDSGVYFCASSQGGKGNQPQHFGDGTRLSIL.